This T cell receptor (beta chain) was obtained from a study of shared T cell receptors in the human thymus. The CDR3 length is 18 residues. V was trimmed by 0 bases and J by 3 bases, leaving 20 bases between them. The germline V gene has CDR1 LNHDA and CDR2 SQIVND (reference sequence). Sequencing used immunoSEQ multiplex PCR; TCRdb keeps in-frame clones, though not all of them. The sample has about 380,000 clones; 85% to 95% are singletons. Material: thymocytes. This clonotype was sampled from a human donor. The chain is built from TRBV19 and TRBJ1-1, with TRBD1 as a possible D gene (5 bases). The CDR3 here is CASSIDLMGGPRDTEAFF. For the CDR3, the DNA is TGTGCCAGTAGTATAGACTTGATGGGTGGCCCCAGGGACACTGAAGCTTTCTTT. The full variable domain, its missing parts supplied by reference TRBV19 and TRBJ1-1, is DGGITQSPKYLFRKEGQNVTLSCEQNLNHDAMYWYRQDPGQGLRLIYYSQIVNDFQKGDIAEGYSVSREKKESFPLTVTSAQKNPTAFYLCASSIDLMGGPRDTEAFFGQGTRLTVV.